One and the same sample provided the 15 T cell receptor beta chains below, sequenced in a study of blood T cell repertoires in COVID-19. Measured with immunoSEQ multiplex PCR; TCRdb has only the in-frame clones, and not every one. The sample consists of 90,000 to 150,000 clones, 80% to 90% of them appearing once. The material sequenced was peripheral blood. Receptors originate from a man aged 70-80 years who had recovered from COVID-19.

V usage is TRBV5-4 and J usage is TRBJ2-1; 7 bases line up with TRBD2. The germline V gene encodes CDR1 SGHNT and CDR2 YYREEE (reference sequence). This CDR3 is built from 16 residues. V dropped 0 bases and J dropped 6; count of bases not matched to a gene: 9. The CDR3 DNA is TGTGCCAGCAGCTTGGCCGTTGCGGGAGTAGGCAATGAGCAGTTCTTC. Translating gives CASSLAVAGVGNEQFF. The full variable domain, rest sourced from reference TRBV5-4 and TRBJ2-1, is ETGVTQSPTHLIKTRGQQVTLRCSSQSGHNTVSWYQQALGQGPQFIFQYYREEENGRGNFPPRFSGLQFPNYSSELNVNALELDDSALYLCASSLAVAGVGNEQFFGPGTRLTVL.

The chain joins TRBV7-3 to TRBJ2-4; 8 positions match TRBD1. The V and J ends lost 5 bases and 7 bases, in that order; junction bases with no gene match: 7. This CDR3 has 14 residues. Germline V gives CDR1 SGHTA, CDR2 FQGTGA. Here the CDR3 DNA reads TGTGCCAGCAGCCCGGACAGGGAGTTTAACATTCAGTACTTC. Translation: CASSPDREFNIQYF.

This clone was picked up a small number of times. The chain employs TRBV15 and TRBJ2-7, with 10 bases lining up with TRBD2. The length of the CDR3 is 15 residues. V lost 0 bases to trimming and J lost 11 bases; unmatched junction nucleotides: 10. The germline CDR1 and CDR2 sequences are LNHNV and YYDKDF (reference sequence). The CDR3 region has the DNA TGTGCCACCAGCAGAGATGGGGCTAGCGGGAGCCTCGAGTACTTC. Its translation: CATSRDGASGSLEYF.

The chain has TRBV30 and TRBJ2-3; 7 bases are shared with TRBD2. The CDR3 runs to 12 residues. Losses at the gene ends were 4 bases for V and 14 bases for J; bases not matched to a gene: 12. Germline V gene data show CDR1 as GTSNPN and CDR2 as SVGIG (reference sequence). The CDR3 reads CAWNQGGLLRYF. In DNA form, the CDR3 reads TGTGCCTGGAACCAGGGAGGGCTGCTTAGGTATTTT.

V and J are TRBV7-2 and TRBJ1-2; D is unresolved. Per germline, CDR1 SGHTA and CDR2 FQGNSA. Trimming shortened V by 1 base and J by 7 bases, and 7 bases separated the two germline ends. The CDR3 covers 12 residues. CDR3 residues: CASSLGVSGYTF. CDR3 sequence (DNA): TGTGCCAGCAGCTTAGGAGTGAGTGGCTACACCTTC.

The V call is TRBV5-1, the J call TRBJ1-1; D possibly corresponds to TRBD1 (6 bases). The germline V and J ends were trimmed by 3 bases and 0 bases, with 12 bases remaining between them. CDR1 SGHRS and CDR2 YFSETQ come from the germline V gene. CDR3 length equals 15 residues. This CDR3 reads CASSSTGFMNTEAFF. The CDR3 DNA sequence: TGCGCCAGCAGCTCGACAGGTTTCATGAACACTGAAGCTTTCTTT.

This clone was seen a handful of times. V and J are TRBV2 and TRBJ1-5; D possibly corresponds to TRBD1 (6 bases). CDR1 and CDR2 from the germline V gene are SNHLY and FYNNEI. This CDR3 is built from 12 residues. The V and J ends lost 8 bases and 4 bases respectively, with 9 bases between them. CDR3 DNA: TGTGCCAGCCGGGACACGAATCAGCCCCAGCATTTT. Protein sequence: CASRDTNQPQHF.

The chain couples TRBV12-3 or TRBV12-4 to TRBJ2-1; D is undetermined. This CDR3 has 13 amino acids. Trimming pared 3 bases from V and 7 bases from J, leaving 10 bases between. CDR3 DNA: TGTGCCAGCAGTTTGCAGGTCGGTAATGAGCAGTTCTTC. Encoded protein: CASSLQVGNEQFF.

This chain links TRBV29-1 with TRBJ1-1; D gene uncertain. This CDR3 has 15 residues. The germline V gene encodes CDR1 SQVTM and CDR2 ANQGSEA. The ends were cut back, 0 bases at V and 5 bases at J, with 16 bases in the middle. The CDR3 DNA reads TGCAGCGTTGAAGATCCCGGGGTATCGTTGACTGAAGCTTTCTTT. Translation gives CSVEDPGVSLTEAFF.

This sequence joins TRBV10-1 and TRBJ2-7; 10 bases are shared with TRBD1. Germline loops: CDR1 WNHNN, CDR2 SYGVQD (reference sequence). CDR3 length: 13 residues. The CDR3 region is CDGGDRGPYEQYF. The CDR3 bases are TGCGATGGGGGGGACAGGGGTCCGTACGAGCAGTACTTC.

The genes are TRBV28 and TRBJ2-3, with 12 bases matching TRBD2. V shed 1 base, J shed 13 bases, and the junction held 21 bases outside the gene matches. The CDR3 length is 19 residues. Germline loops: CDR1 MDHEN, CDR2 SYDVKM. CDR3 loop: CASSLSRASGRADQLREYF. In DNA form, the CDR3 reads TGTGCCAGCAGTTTATCCCGGGCTAGCGGGAGGGCCGATCAGTTAAGGGAGTATTTT.

This clone has a single count. The chain has TRBV6-4 and TRBJ1-2; 7 bases agree with TRBD1. The germline CDR1 and CDR2 sequences are MRHNA and SNTAGT. This CDR3 has 14 amino acids. V was clipped by 6 bases and J by 0 bases; unmatched bases: 4. CDR3 in DNA: TGTGCCAGCAGGCGACAGGGAACTAACTATGGCTACACCTTC. Its protein is CASRRQGTNYGYTF.

The rearrangement links TRBV4-1 to TRBJ1-2; the D gene is possibly TRBD1 (5 bases). Germline V gene data show CDR1 as MGHRA and CDR2 as YSYEKL. Trimming left V 2 bases short and J 4 bases short, with 14 bases between. This CDR3 has 15 amino acids. The CDR3 loop reads CASSQRQGNAYGYTF. The DNA for the CDR3 is TGCGCCAGCAGCCAACGCCAGGGAAATGCCTATGGCTACACCTTC.

This chain connects TRBV12-3 or TRBV12-4 to TRBJ2-2; D uncertain. The CDR3 is made up of 12 amino acids. The V gene lost 3 bases and the J gene lost 5 bases, with 4 bases spanning the gap. The CDR3 sequence is CASSFYTGELFF. The CDR3 nucleotides are TGTGCCAGCAGTTTCTATACCGGGGAGCTGTTTTTT.

The rearrangement uses TRBV7-8 and TRBJ1-1; 8 bases are shared with TRBD1. V was clipped by 5 bases and J by 5 bases; unmatched bases: 10. This CDR3 contains 15 residues. The germline V gene has CDR1 SGHVS and CDR2 FQNEAQ. The CDR3 region has the DNA TGTGCCAGCAGCCCCGGACAGGGTAGTAGGACTGAAGCTTTCTTT. This translates into CASSPGQGSRTEAFF.